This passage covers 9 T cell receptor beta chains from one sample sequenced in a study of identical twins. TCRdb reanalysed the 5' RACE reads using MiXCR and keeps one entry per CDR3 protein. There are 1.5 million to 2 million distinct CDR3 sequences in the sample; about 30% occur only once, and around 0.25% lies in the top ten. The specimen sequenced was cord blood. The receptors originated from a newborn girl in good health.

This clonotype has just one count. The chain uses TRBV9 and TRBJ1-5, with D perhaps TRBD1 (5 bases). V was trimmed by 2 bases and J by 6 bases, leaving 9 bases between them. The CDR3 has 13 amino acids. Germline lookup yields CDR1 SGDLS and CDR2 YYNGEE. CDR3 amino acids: CASSVRDGQPQHF. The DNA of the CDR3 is TGTGCCAGCAGCGTCCGGGACGGTCAGCCCCAGCATTTT.

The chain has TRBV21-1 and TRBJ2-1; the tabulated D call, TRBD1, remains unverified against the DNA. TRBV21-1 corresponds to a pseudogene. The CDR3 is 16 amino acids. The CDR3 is CASSKEEGTGFNEQFF. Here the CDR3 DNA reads TGTGCCAGCAGTAAAGAGGAAGGGACAGGGTTCAATGAGCAGTTCTTC.

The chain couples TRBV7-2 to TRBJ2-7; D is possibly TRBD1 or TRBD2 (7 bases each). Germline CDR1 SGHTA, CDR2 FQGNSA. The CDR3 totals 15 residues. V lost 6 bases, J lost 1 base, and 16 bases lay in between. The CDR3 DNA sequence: TGTGCCAGCAGATCTCAGGGGGGGAAGTCCTACGAGCAGTACTTC. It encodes CASRSQGGKSYEQYF. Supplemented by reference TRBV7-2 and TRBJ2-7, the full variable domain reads GAGVSQSPSNKVTEKGKDVELRCDPISGHTALYWYRQSLGQGLEFLIYFQGNSAPDKSGLPSDRFSAERTGGSVSTLTIQRTQQEDSAVYLCASRSQGGKSYEQYFGPGTRLTVT.

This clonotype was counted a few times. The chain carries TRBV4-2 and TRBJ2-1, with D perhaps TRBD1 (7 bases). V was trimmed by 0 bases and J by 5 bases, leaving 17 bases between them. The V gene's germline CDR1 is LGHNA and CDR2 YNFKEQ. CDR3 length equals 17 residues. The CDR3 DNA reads TGTGCCAGCAGCCAAGATTTGGTTCCAGGGGGGCACAATGAGCAGTTCTTC. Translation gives CASSQDLVPGGHNEQFF.

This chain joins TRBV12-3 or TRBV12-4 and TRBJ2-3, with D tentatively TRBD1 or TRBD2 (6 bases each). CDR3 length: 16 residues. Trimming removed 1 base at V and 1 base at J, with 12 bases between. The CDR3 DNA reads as TGTGCCAGCAGTTTAGAGTGGAGGGGGGGCACAGATACGCAGTATTTT. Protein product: CASSLEWRGGTDTQYF.

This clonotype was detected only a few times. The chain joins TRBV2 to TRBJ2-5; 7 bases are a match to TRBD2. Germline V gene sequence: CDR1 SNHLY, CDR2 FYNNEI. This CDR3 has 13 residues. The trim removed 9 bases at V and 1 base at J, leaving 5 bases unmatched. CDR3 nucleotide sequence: TGTGCCAGTCAGCGGGGAATCCAAGAGACCCAGTACTTC. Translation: CASQRGIQETQYF.

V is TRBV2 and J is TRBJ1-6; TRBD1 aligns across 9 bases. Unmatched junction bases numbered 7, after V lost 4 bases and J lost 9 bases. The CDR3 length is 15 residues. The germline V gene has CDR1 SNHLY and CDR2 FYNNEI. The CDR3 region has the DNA TGTGCCAGCAGTGGGGGGGACAGGGAGGTTTCACCCCTCCACTTT. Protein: CASSGGDREVSPLHF.

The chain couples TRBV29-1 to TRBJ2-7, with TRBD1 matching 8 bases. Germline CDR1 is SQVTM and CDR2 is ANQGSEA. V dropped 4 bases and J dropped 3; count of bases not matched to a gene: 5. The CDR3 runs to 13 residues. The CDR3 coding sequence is TGCAGCGTTGTCCGGACAGGGTACTACGAGCAGTACTTC. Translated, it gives CSVVRTGYYEQYF.

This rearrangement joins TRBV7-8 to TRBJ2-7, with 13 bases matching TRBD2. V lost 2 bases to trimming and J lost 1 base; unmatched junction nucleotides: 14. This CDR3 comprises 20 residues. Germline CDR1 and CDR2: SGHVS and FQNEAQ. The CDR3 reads CASSLLAPFMGLAGSYEQYF. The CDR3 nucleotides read TGTGCCAGCAGCTTACTCGCGCCGTTTATGGGACTAGCGGGGTCCTACGAGCAGTACTTC.